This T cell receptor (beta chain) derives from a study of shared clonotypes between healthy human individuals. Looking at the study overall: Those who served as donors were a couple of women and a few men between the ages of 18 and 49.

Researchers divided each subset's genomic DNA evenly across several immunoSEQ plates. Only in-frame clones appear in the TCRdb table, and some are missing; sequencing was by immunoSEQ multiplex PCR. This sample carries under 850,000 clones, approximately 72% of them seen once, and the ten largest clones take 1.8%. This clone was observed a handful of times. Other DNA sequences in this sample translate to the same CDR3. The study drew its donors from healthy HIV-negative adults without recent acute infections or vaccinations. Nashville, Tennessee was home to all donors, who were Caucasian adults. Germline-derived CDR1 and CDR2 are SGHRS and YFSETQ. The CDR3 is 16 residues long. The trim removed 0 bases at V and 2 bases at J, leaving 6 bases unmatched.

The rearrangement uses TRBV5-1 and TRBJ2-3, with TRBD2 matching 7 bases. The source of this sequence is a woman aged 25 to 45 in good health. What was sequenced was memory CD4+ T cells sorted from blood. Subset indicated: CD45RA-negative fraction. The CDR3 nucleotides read TGCGCCAGCAGCTTGGAGGGGAGGGCGGACACAGATACGCAGTATTTT. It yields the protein CASSLEGRADTDTQYF.